Presented here are 31 T cell receptor beta chains from one specimen sequenced in a study of T cell responses to AZD1222 COVID-19 vaccine. Generated by immunoSEQ multiplex PCR, the TCRdb table keeps only in-frame clones and is missing some. Among over 150,000 clones, 90% were seen once, and the ten largest hold roughly 1.6%. The sample here was peripheral blood, taken on day 0 of AZD1222 vaccination. The receptor set was obtained from an adult in good health.

J is TRBJ1-3 and V is TRBV28, with a possible D match to TRBD1 (6 bases). This CDR3 has 16 amino acids. Trimming removed 7 bases from V and 1 base from J, with 17 bases in between. In germline, CDR1 is MDHEN, CDR2 SYDVKM. CDR3: CASNLGGPLSGNTIYF. The CDR3 coding sequence is TGTGCCAGCAACCTGGGGGGGCCCTTATCTGGAAACACCATATATTTT.

The rearrangement uses TRBV6-5 and TRBJ1-3, with D tentatively TRBD1 (6 bases). There are 14 residues in the CDR3. V dropped 5 bases and J dropped 4 bases, with 12 bases sitting between them. The germline gives CDR1 MNHEY, CDR2 SVGAGI. CDR3 loop: CASSPTGKGNTIYF. The CDR3 DNA reads TGTGCCAGCAGTCCTACAGGGAAAGGAAACACCATATATTTT.

The chain employs TRBV7-2 and TRBJ2-7; a weak D match, TRBD2 (7 bases). Looked up from germline, CDR1 is SGHTA and CDR2 is FQGNSA. The V and J ends lost 3 bases and 5 bases respectively, with 14 bases between them. The CDR3 is 14 amino acids. The CDR3 region is CASSFRGARDEQYF. Written as DNA, the CDR3 is TGTGCCAGCAGCTTTCGGGGGGCTCGGGACGAGCAGTACTTC.

This sequence joins TRBV7-2 and TRBJ2-5; D gene unclear. Trimming cost V 5 bases and J 2 bases, with 12 bases left between them. The CDR3 is 14 residues long. Per germline, CDR1 SGHTA and CDR2 FQGNSA. The CDR3 reads CASSLSVGQETQYF. In DNA, the CDR3 is TGTGCCAGCAGCCTGTCCGTAGGACAAGAGACCCAGTACTTC.

Judged by abundance, this clone is medium-sized. The rearrangement links TRBV29-1 to TRBJ1-2; D unclear. The V gene's germline CDR1 is SQVTM and CDR2 ANQGSEA. The CDR3 spans 11 residues. Trimming took off 3 bases at V and 5 bases at J, with 7 bases between the two ends. The CDR3: CSVDWGYGYTF. The CDR3 nucleotides are TGCAGCGTTGATTGGGGATATGGCTACACCTTC.

The chain is built from TRBV4-1 and TRBJ1-4; D is unresolved. Germline V lookup: CDR1 MGHRA, CDR2 YSYEKL. With 4 bases removed from V and 8 bases from J, the gap between germline ends came to 11 bases. The CDR3 contains 13 residues. This chain's CDR3 is CASSRVPGEKLFF. For the CDR3, the DNA is TGCGCCAGCAGCCGAGTGCCCGGGGAAAAACTGTTTTTT.

The chain's CDR3 is CASSKEGRSFYGYTF. DNA for the CDR3: TGTGCCAGCAGTAAGGAAGGAAGGTCTTTCTATGGCTACACCTTC. This chain uses TRBV6-5 with TRBJ1-2; no firm D call. In germline, CDR1 is MNHEY, CDR2 SVGAGI. Trimming removed 5 bases from V and 4 bases from J, with 17 bases in between. The CDR3 contains 15 residues.

V and J are TRBV5-4 and TRBJ2-3, with unresolved D. Trimming removed 2 bases at V and 4 bases at J, with 11 bases between. Germline V CDR1 and CDR2: SGHNT, YYREEE (reference sequence). The CDR3 loop spans 14 amino acids. The CDR3 region has the DNA TGTGCCAGCAGCTTCTTTGACTTTCCAGATACGCAGTATTTT. Amino acid sequence: CASSFFDFPDTQYF.

The J gene is TRBJ2-2, the V gene TRBV7-3; 11 nucleotides match TRBD2. Trimming took 1 base from V and 1 from J; bases not matched to a gene: 8. The CDR3 runs 19 residues. The germline V gene has CDR1 SGHTA and CDR2 FQGTGA. The CDR3 nucleotides read TGTGCCAGCAGCTTAAATGTACTAGCGGGGGCCAGGAACACCGGGGAGCTGTTTTTT. It is translated as CASSLNVLAGARNTGELFF.

This clone appeared a single time. This chain joins TRBV9 and TRBJ2-2; D not certain. The germline V and J ends were trimmed by 1 base and 3 bases, with 4 bases remaining between them. Germline CDR1 is SGDLS and CDR2 is YYNGEE. This CDR3 is built from 13 residues. The CDR3 nucleotides are TGTGCCAGCAGCGTATTTCACACCGGGGAGCTGTTTTTT. Its protein is CASSVFHTGELFF.

The chain uses TRBV4-1 and TRBJ1-6, with D possibly matching TRBD1 (5 bases). The CDR3 totals 16 residues. With 4 bases removed from V and 7 bases from J, the gap between germline ends came to 17 bases. The V gene's germline CDR1 is MGHRA and CDR2 YSYEKL. The CDR3 DNA is TGCGCCAGCAGCCTAGGGGTTTGGGGTACCAATTCACCCCTCCACTTT. Translated: CASSLGVWGTNSPLHF.

The chain carries TRBV4-1 and TRBJ1-6; D is undetermined. Deletions cut 4 bases from V and 6 bases from J, with 19 bases between. The CDR3 length is 17 residues. The germline gives CDR1 MGHRA, CDR2 YSYEKL. The CDR3 sequence: CASSPLRETLGNSPLHF. The CDR3 bases are TGCGCCAGCAGCCCCCTACGAGAGACATTAGGTAATTCACCCCTCCACTTT.

Of note for this clone: At one of its ends the junction is not consistent with the germline gene, which may arise from a read error. The genes are TRBV7-2 and TRBJ2-1; 9 bases map to TRBD2. CDR3 size: 15 residues. From germline, CDR1 is SGHTA and CDR2 FQGNSA. The CDR3 DNA reads TGTGCCAGCAGCCTAGCGGGACCGGGGACCAATGAGCAGTTCTTC. It codes for CASSLAGPGTNEQFF.

J is TRBJ2-7 and V is TRBV7-9; 8 nucleotides line up with TRBD1. CDR1 is SEHNR and CDR2 is FQNEAQ in the germline V gene (reference sequence). This CDR3 contains 12 residues. V lost 6 bases to trimming and J lost 5 bases; unmatched junction nucleotides: 3. For the CDR3, the DNA is TGTGCCAGCAGTTCGACAGGGGACGAGCAGTACTTC. It translates to CASSSTGDEQYF.

This clone showed up just a few times. V and J are TRBV5-8 and TRBJ1-6; D is unresolved. Germline CDR1 is SGHTS and CDR2 is YDEGEE. V dropped 0 bases and J dropped 0 bases, with 16 bases sitting between them. The CDR3 covers 19 residues. The CDR3 here is CASSLEWSEHSSYNSPLHF. CDR3 nucleotide sequence: TGTGCCAGCAGCTTGGAGTGGAGCGAACATAGCTCCTATAATTCACCCCTCCACTTT.

The V and J genes are TRBV11-2 and TRBJ2-2; tentatively, D is TRBD1 (5 bases). The length of the CDR3 is 13 residues. Germline values: CDR1 SGHAT, CDR2 FQNNGV. V was shortened by 2 bases and J by 7 bases, with 8 bases between the two germline ends. The CDR3: CASSLKGLGELFF. The CDR3, as DNA: TGTGCCAGCAGCTTAAAGGGGCTCGGGGAGCTGTTTTTT. Variable domain in full (rest from reference TRBV11-2 and TRBJ2-2): EAGVAQSPRYKIIEKRQSVAFWCNPISGHATLYWYQQILGQGPKLLIQFQNNGVVDDSQLPKDRFSAERLKGVDSTLKIQPAKLEDSAVYLCASSLKGLGELFFGEGSRLTVL.

The chain is built from TRBV10-3 and TRBJ2-7; D is perhaps TRBD2 (5 bases). The germline V and J ends were trimmed by 9 bases and 4 bases, with 13 bases remaining between them. This CDR3 spans 12 amino acids. Germline CDR1 ENHRY, CDR2 SYGVKD. CDR3: CAIYSGEYEQYF. CDR3 sequence (DNA): TGTGCCATTTACTCTGGGGAGTACGAGCAGTACTTC.

This chain links TRBV7-9 with TRBJ1-2; unclear D gene. Germline loops: CDR1 SEHNR, CDR2 FQNEAQ (reference sequence). CDR3 length equals 13 residues. V gave up 5 bases and J gave up 7 bases, with 14 bases separating them. The CDR3 DNA sequence: TGTGCCAGCAGCCTAAGCCTCAACAGTGGCTACACCTTC. It codes for CASSLSLNSGYTF.

This chain joins TRBV28 and TRBJ1-3, with a weak D call TRBD1 (5 bases). Germline V CDR1 and CDR2: MDHEN, SYDVKM. V lost 4 bases to trimming and J lost 4 bases, with 11 bases between them. The CDR3 runs 14 residues. DNA for the CDR3: TGTGCCAGCAGTTGGGGACTGCGCGGAAACACCATATATTTT. This encodes CASSWGLRGNTIYF.

The chain joins TRBV7-2 to TRBJ1-3, with 7 positions matching TRBD1. Germline V lookup: CDR1 SGHTA, CDR2 FQGNSA. The CDR3 has 13 residues. J was trimmed by 8 bases and V by 2 bases; bases with no gene match: 3. The CDR3 spells CASSLTGADTIYF. In DNA, the CDR3 is TGTGCCAGCAGCTTAACAGGGGCTGACACCATATATTTT.

This sequence joins TRBV11-2 and TRBJ1-6; TRBD1 matches 11 bases. CDR1 and CDR2 from the germline V gene are SGHAT and FQNNGV. The junction had 12 bases not matched to a gene; V was cut back by 4 bases and J by 7 bases. CDR3 length: 18 residues. The CDR3 sequence: CASSSTGQGARANSPLHF. The CDR3 DNA reads TGTGCCAGCAGCTCAACAGGACAGGGGGCGCGTGCCAATTCACCCCTCCACTTT.

This chain joins TRBV9 and TRBJ1-2; TRBD1 is a possible D gene (6 bases). Germline lookup yields CDR1 SGDLS and CDR2 YYNGEE. Between the trimmed V and J ends, which lost 3 bases and 4 bases, there was a span of 16 bases. This CDR3 is built from 15 residues. CDR3 amino acids: CASSEGESGFYGYTF. CDR3 nucleotides: TGTGCCAGCAGCGAGGGGGAGTCGGGGTTCTATGGCTACACCTTC.

This clone has only one observation. The gene calls are TRBV5-1 and TRBJ2-7; D unclear. The CDR3 consists of 14 residues. The germline V gene encodes CDR1 SGHRS and CDR2 YFSETQ. The V gene lost 4 bases and the J gene lost 6 bases, with 17 bases spanning the gap. The CDR3 region is CASSTGLAWGEQYF. In DNA form, the CDR3 reads TGCGCCAGCAGCACCGGGCTCGCCTGGGGCGAGCAGTACTTC.

V and J are TRBV18 and TRBJ2-7; no definite D call. This CDR3 contains 14 residues. V was clipped by 3 bases and J by 1 base, with 10 bases between them. Per germline, CDR1 KGHSH and CDR2 LQKENI. The CDR3 coding sequence is TGTGCCAGCTCACCGAGTGCCGGTTCCTACGAGCAGTACTTC. It translates to CASSPSAGSYEQYF.

The V call is TRBV28, the J call TRBJ1-1; possibly TRBD1 for D (6 bases). The CDR3 has 14 amino acids. V lost 7 bases, J lost 4 bases, and 16 bases lay in between. Germline CDR1 reads MDHEN; CDR2 reads SYDVKM. The CDR3 loop is CASTHGGEGTEAFF. The CDR3 nucleotides read TGTGCCAGCACCCACGGGGGCGAGGGCACTGAAGCTTTCTTT. The entire variable domain, with the rest obtained from reference TRBV28 and TRBJ1-1, is as follows: DVKVTQSSRYLVKRTGEKVFLECVQDMDHENMFWYRQDPGLGLRLIYFSYDVKMKEKGDIPEGYSVSREKKERFSLILESASTNQTSMYLCASTHGGEGTEAFFGQGTRLTVV.

This sequence joins TRBV5-4 and TRBJ1-1; possible D gene TRBD1, 5 bases. The CDR3 runs 15 residues. Germline CDR1 and CDR2: SGHNT and YYREEE (reference sequence). V gave up 4 bases and J gave up 5 bases, with 18 bases separating them. The CDR3 DNA reads TGTGCCAGCAGCCCCGGGACTGTCCTCGTTACTGAAGCTTTCTTT. Encoded protein: CASSPGTVLVTEAFF.

This clone was seen once. V is TRBV24-1 and J is TRBJ1-1, with D unclear. Germline V gene sequence: CDR1 KGHDR, CDR2 SFDVKD. The CDR3 totals 11 residues. With 9 bases removed from V and 1 base from J, the gap between germline ends came to 5 bases. The CDR3 DNA sequence: TGTGCCACCGGGTCGAACACTGAAGCTTTCTTT. Translating it yields CATGSNTEAFF.

A note on this clone: Other DNA variants within this sample encode the same CDR3. The V and J genes are TRBV6-5 and TRBJ2-7, with D hard to call. V shed 6 bases and J shed 1 base, with 7 bases lying between them. The CDR3 is 12 amino acids. The V gene's germline CDR1 is MNHEY and CDR2 SVGAGI. DNA of the CDR3: TGTGCCAGCAGAGGCAGTTCCTACGAGCAGTACTTC. Translated, it gives CASRGSSYEQYF.

J is TRBJ1-5 and V is TRBV19; D gene uncertain. This CDR3 has 15 residues. V gave up 1 base and J gave up 2 bases, with 9 bases separating them. CDR1 LNHDA and CDR2 SQIVND come from the germline V gene (reference sequence). The CDR3 spells CASSIGAAGNQPQHF. As DNA, the CDR3 is TGTGCCAGTAGTATAGGGGCGGCGGGCAATCAGCCCCAGCATTTT.

The count of this clone is one. The chain couples TRBV19 to TRBJ1-1, with D hard to call. Germline V gene sequence: CDR1 LNHDA, CDR2 SQIVND (reference sequence). V gave up 5 bases and J gave up 9 bases, with 16 bases separating them. This CDR3 is built from 13 residues. The CDR3 reads CASSPRGLGKAFF. CDR3 bases: TGTGCCAGTAGTCCCCGTGGTCTGGGCAAAGCTTTCTTT.

The genes are TRBV18 and TRBJ2-7, with D possibly being TRBD1 or TRBD2 (7 bases each). The CDR3 is 15 residues long. Germline V gene sequence: CDR1 KGHSH, CDR2 LQKENI. V was cut by 6 bases and J by 2 bases, with 17 bases left in between. DNA for the CDR3: TGTGCCAGCTCCGGGGCAGGGGGGGGCGCCTACGAGCAGTACTTC. This translates into CASSGAGGGAYEQYF.